Following are 9 T cell receptor beta chains from one sample sequenced in a study of blood T cells in healthy people across ages (dated by TCRdb to between 2014 and 2017). Libraries were prepared through 5' RACE. Sequenced using an Illumina HiSeq 2500. A second PCR of about 7 to 12 cycles was performed with a sample-barcoded 5' primer and a J-beta primer mix. In TCRdb, the public reads were trimmed at Q25 with fastp and aligned with MiXCR, with productive beta chains retained. Under each unique CDR3 protein, matching rows form one entry showing the most common genes and DNA. The sample data list some 890,000 distinct CDR3 sequences, and 29% of these were observed just once. The biggest ten clones account for approximately 10% of the sample. The same sample was also studied in work on T cells of mothers and their children.

The sequencing sample was made of blood. The receptors stem from a woman aged 40 to 50 in good health.

This clonotype appeared a few times. J is TRBJ2-7 and V is TRBV3-1; 8 bases agree with TRBD1. V lost 5 bases and J lost 5; bases outside the gene matches: 8. The length of the CDR3 is 14 residues. CDR1 LGHDT and CDR2 YNNKEL come from the germline V gene (reference sequence). Written as DNA, the CDR3 is TGTGCCAGCAGCTCGACAGGGGTTTTAGACGAGCAGTACTTC. Its protein is CASSSTGVLDEQYF.

The chain links TRBV27 to TRBJ2-3, with D perhaps matching TRBD2 (6 bases). The CDR3 is made up of 14 amino acids. Germline lookup yields CDR1 MNHEY and CDR2 SMNVEV (reference sequence). With 5 bases removed from V and 8 bases from J, the gap between germline ends came to 17 bases. The CDR3 region has the DNA TGTGCCAGCAGTCCCCGGACTACCCCGGGTACGCAGTATTTT. It translates to CASSPRTTPGTQYF.

The sample holds many counts of this clonotype. The chain combines TRBV12-3 or TRBV12-4 with TRBJ1-2, with TRBD1 matching over 12 bases. The length of the CDR3 is 15 residues. Trimming removed 6 bases from V and 8 bases from J; junction bases left unmatched: 10. The CDR3: CASSLSGTGGQGYTF. The CDR3 nucleotides read TGTGCCAGCAGCCTGTCGGGGACAGGGGGCCAGGGCTACACCTTC.

The chain links TRBV5-1 to TRBJ2-7; 7 bases are a match to TRBD1. The V and J ends lost 6 bases and 2 bases, in that order; junction bases with no gene match: 5. The V gene's germline CDR1 is SGHRS and CDR2 YFSETQ. The CDR3 covers 13 residues. The CDR3 region is CASNGQEAYEQYF. CDR3 nucleotides: TGCGCCAGCAACGGACAGGAGGCCTACGAGCAGTACTTC.

The chain recombines TRBV5-1 with TRBJ1-1, with a possible D match to TRBD1 (5 bases). V was trimmed by 0 bases and J by 1 base, leaving 7 bases between them. The CDR3 totals 14 residues. Germline V gene data show CDR1 as SGHRS and CDR2 as YFSETQ. The CDR3 region has the DNA TGCGCCAGCAGCTTGGGGGACGGGAACACTGAAGCTTTCTTT. Amino acid sequence: CASSLGDGNTEAFF.

This clonotype was counted ten times or more. The CDR3 sequence is CASSLVAGASYEQYF. CDR3 nucleotides: TGTGCCAGCAGTTTAGTTGCGGGGGCCTCCTACGAGCAGTACTTC. The chain couples TRBV12-3 or TRBV12-4 to TRBJ2-7; possible D gene TRBD2, 7 bases. Trimming pared 1 base from V and 0 bases from J, leaving 10 bases between. This CDR3 contains 15 residues.

The chain combines TRBV25-1 with TRBJ2-2; maybe TRBD1 (6 bases). There are 15 residues in the CDR3. V was cut by 3 bases and J by 5 bases, with 13 bases left in between. The germline CDR1 and CDR2 sequences are MGHDK and SYGVNS. DNA of the CDR3: TGTGCCAGCAGTGATTCAGGGGATATAACCGGGGAGCTGTTTTTT. Its translation: CASSDSGDITGELFF.

As concerns this clonotype: One end of the junction does not line up with germline, which may come from a read error. The chain has TRBV3-1 and TRBJ2-1, with D perhaps TRBD2 (7 bases). CDR1 LGHDT and CDR2 YNNKEL come from the germline V gene (reference sequence). The CDR3 is 12 residues long. CDR3 coding DNA: TGTGCCCGCAGCCAAGGGCAGGGGAGGGCGTTCTTC. It translates to CARSQGQGRAFF.

The rearrangement links TRBV6-6 to TRBJ2-7; D is uncertain. The CDR3 loop spans 11 amino acids. The germline V gene has CDR1 MNHNY and CDR2 SVGAGI (reference sequence). Trimming shortened V by 8 bases and J by 3 bases, and 8 bases separated the two germline ends. The CDR3 sequence: CASGVRYEQYF. The CDR3 region has the DNA TGTGCCAGCGGGGTACGCTACGAGCAGTACTTC.